A selection of T cell receptor beta chains follows, all from one sample in a study of radiotherapy plus CTLA-4 blockade in lung cancer. The table came from immunoSEQ multiplex PCR; TCRdb's copy has only in-frame clones and leaves some out. The sample yields roughly 32,000 clones, roughly 70% seen once. This specimen consisted of peripheral blood, obtained from a patient treated with radiotherapy plus ipilimumab. The receptors derive from a human donor with non-small cell lung cancer who had stable disease on radiotherapy plus ipilimumab. The CDR3 runs from the conserved cysteine through the conserved F or W.

v_call,j_call,cdr3_aa
TRBV25-1,TRBJ1-2,CASSVQGYGYTF
TRBV18,TRBJ1-1,CASSQTSEAFF
TRBV6-4,TRBJ1-1,CASSAHRGDTEAFF
TRBV4-1,TRBJ1-1,CASSPSSGTGDTEAFF
TRBV7-9,TRBJ2-2,CASSLVRALGAGELFF
TRBV6-6,TRBJ1-1,CASSPRDGNTEAFF
TRBV25-1,TRBJ1-1,CASSSRKGGGTEAFF
TRBV7-2,TRBJ1-2,CASSPGGSNGYTF
TRBV6-5,TRBJ1-5,CASSYREGNQPQHF
TRBV19,TRBJ2-1,CASSILGDTVGKGQFF
TRBV4-2,TRBJ2-2,CASSLPTGEVGRAKDTGELFF
TRBV10-3,TRBJ1-2,CAIRGGQGSPYGYTF
TRBV10-2,TRBJ2-1,CASSTPFGVSSYNEQFF
TRBV6-6,TRBJ1-3,CAGGTDISGNTIYF
TRBV6-5,TRBJ2-5,CASRPYVAGETQYF
TRBV7-3,TRBJ2-5,CASSPQGLAGSETQYF
TRBV7-9,TRBJ2-7,CASSLGLAGGYEQYF
TRBV6-6,TRBJ1-1,CASSYSGESDTEAFF
TRBV6-5,TRBJ1-1,CASSNTGTEAFF
TRBV4-2,TRBJ1-2,CASSQDLGVNYGYTF
TRBV29-1,TRBJ1-3,CSVEGPGGSGNTIYF
TRBV5-1,TRBJ2-2,CASSLGTSGTGELFF
TRBV19,TRBJ2-2,CATRGLAALLFF
TRBV28,TRBJ2-5,CASSSFSGKETQYF
TRBV4-2,TRBJ1-5,CASSQDRQGNQPQHF
TRBV2,TRBJ1-1,CASSEEQGSRTEAFF
TRBV5-5,TRBJ2-6,CASSLVGPGANVLTF
TRBV7-7,TRBJ2-5,CASSSEGAFETQYF
TRBV7-9,TRBJ2-7,CASRIAGGKPYEQYF
TRBV27,TRBJ2-7,CASSLGPGRYEQYF
TRBV18,TRBJ2-3,CASSRQGPGSTDTQYF
TRBV18,TRBJ2-2,CASSRRDADGELFF
TRBV4-2,TRBJ2-3,CASSQDRRITDTQYF
TRBV9,TRBJ2-7,CASSVGQASYEQYF
TRBV11-1,TRBJ2-1,CASSALRPSYNEQFF
TRBV29-1,TRBJ1-2,CSVDLAEPRGYTF
TRBV10-3,TRBJ2-5,CAISGTSGREETQYF
TRBV7-9,TRBJ2-3,CASSPQGPDTQYF
TRBV11-3,TRBJ1-2,CASSSGVGNYGYTF
TRBV5-1,TRBJ1-1,CASSLEGTPNTEAFF
TRBV19,TRBJ2-1,CASSIDGRSGSQSYNEQFF
TRBV5-4,TRBJ2-3,CASSLGLAGGPTDTQYF
TRBV28,TRBJ1-5,CASSLAGGEIGNQPQHF
TRBV11-1,TRBJ2-5,CASSRGLAGETQYF
TRBV10-2,TRBJ2-5,CASSETGGWETQYF
TRBV14,TRBJ2-3,CASSQTSGGSTDTQYF
TRBV27,TRBJ2-1,CASSLGSGSVNEQFF
TRBV5-1,TRBJ1-4,CASSLDGINEKLFF
TRBV5-6,TRBJ1-3,CASSVKGLNTIYF